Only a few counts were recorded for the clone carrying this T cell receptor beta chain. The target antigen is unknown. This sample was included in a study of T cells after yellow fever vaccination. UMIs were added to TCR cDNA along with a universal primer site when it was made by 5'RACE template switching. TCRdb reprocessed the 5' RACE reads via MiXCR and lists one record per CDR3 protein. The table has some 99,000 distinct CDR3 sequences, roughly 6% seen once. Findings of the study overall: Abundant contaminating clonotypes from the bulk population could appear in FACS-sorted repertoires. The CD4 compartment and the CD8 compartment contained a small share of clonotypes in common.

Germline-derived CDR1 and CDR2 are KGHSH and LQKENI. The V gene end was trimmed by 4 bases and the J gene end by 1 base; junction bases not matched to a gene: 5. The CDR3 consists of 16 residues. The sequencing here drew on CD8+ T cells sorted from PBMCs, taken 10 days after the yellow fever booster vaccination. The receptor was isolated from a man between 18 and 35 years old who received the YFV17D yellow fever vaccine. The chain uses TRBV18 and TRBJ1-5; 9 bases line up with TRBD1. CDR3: CASSRPGQGSNQPQHF. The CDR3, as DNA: TGTGCCAGCTCACGGCCCGGACAGGGGAGCAATCAGCCCCAGCATTTT.